This T cell receptor beta chain was identified during a study of CD8 T cells in ankylosing spondylitis. Whole-study findings and limits: Roughly eight highly homologous variants made up a TCR beta motif that seemed to typify ankylosing spondylitis blood. Earlier literature documents some of the motif variants in reactive arthritis synovial fluid and blood. Matched ankylosing spondylitis synovial fluid reportedly showed significant enrichment of disease-linked clones. With a CD8+ phenotype, disease-linked clones were relatively rare in peripheral blood.

TCR beta libraries were made by quantitative 5'-RACE with molecular barcodes. TCRdb re-called the 5' RACE reads with MiXCR, one entry per CDR3 protein. The sample has fewer than 400,000 distinct CDR3 sequences; 6.5% to 10% are singletons. This clonotype has more than one count but fewer than ten. Its specificity is not known. The sample consisted of blood, either unsorted or a sorted T cell fraction (not recorded which). The TCR comes from a male donor with ankylosing spondylitis.

CDR3: CASSYVSGSGSGEQFF. DNA of the CDR3: TGTGCCAGCAGTTACGTCTCGGGTAGCGGGAGTGGTGAGCAGTTCTTC. This rearrangement joins TRBV6-5 to TRBJ2-1, with 9 nucleotides matching TRBD2. V was pared by 2 bases and J by 9 bases, with 11 bases of the junction left unmatched. Per the germline V gene, CDR1 is MNHEY and CDR2 is SVGAGI. This CDR3 comprises 16 residues.